Many counts were recorded for the clone carrying this T cell receptor beta chain. The data originate from a study of regulatory T cells in long-lasting Graves disease. Time point here: newly diagnosed GD, antithyroid drugs for less than 3 months. TCR sequences were obtained from RNA taken from PBMCs. Investigators prepared the TCR beta libraries by applying iRepertoire HTBI primers and Arm-PCR of CDR3 regions. TCRdb independently ran MiXCR on the multiplex PCR reads; one entry per CDR3 protein. The data hold 350,000 to 450,000 distinct CDR3 sequences, with approximately 15% observed a single time. The length of the CDR3 is 13 residues. V shed 3 bases and J shed 6 bases, with 12 bases lying between them. CDR1 and CDR2 from the germline V gene are MDHEN and SYDVKM. These same records also appear under a second study, on T cells in Graves' hyperthyroidism and ophthalmopathy.

The specimen was peripheral blood mononuclear cells (PBMCs), collected at new diagnosis, from a patient treated with antithyroid drugs. The V and J genes are TRBV28 and TRBJ2-7; D is tentatively TRBD1 or TRBD2 (5 bases each). This TCR came from a middle-aged woman with Graves disease. CDR3 protein: CASSFRDLGEQYF. In DNA form, the CDR3 reads TGTGCCAGCAGTTTCCGGGACCTTGGCGAGCAGTACTTC.